The 13 T cell receptor beta chains reported below all come from one sample, sequenced in a study of CD8 T cells in Susac syndrome. An amount of RNA that ranged from roughly 0.5 to 1 ug was reverse transcribed with random hexamers. MiXCR, run by TCRdb on the immunoSEQ multiplex PCR reads, gives a single entry per CDR3 protein. The profile shows just over 150,000 distinct CDR3 sequences, approximately 96% of them singletons. Material for sequencing was CD8+ T cells from PBMCs. These receptors all stem from a human donor with multiple sclerosis.

V usage is TRBV13 and J usage is TRBJ1-1; D perhaps matches TRBD1 (5 bases). This CDR3 is built from 14 residues. Germline V gene lookup returns CDR1 PRHDT and CDR2 FYEKMQ (reference sequence). Trimming removed 6 bases from V and 6 bases from J, with 17 bases in between. For the CDR3, the DNA is TGTGCCAGCAGAGCAAATGTAGGGGACCCTGAAGCTTTCTTT. It is translated as CASRANVGDPEAFF.

This chain joins TRBV9 and TRBJ1-1, with TRBD1 identical over 9 bases. Losses at the gene ends were 4 bases for V and 3 bases for J; bases not matched to a gene: 7. Per germline, CDR1 SGDLS and CDR2 YYNGEE. This CDR3 contains 15 residues. The CDR3 sequence: CASSPRDRDYTEAFF. As DNA, the CDR3 is TGTGCCAGCAGCCCCCGGGACAGGGATTACACTGAAGCTTTCTTT. The variable domain in full, completed from reference TRBV9 and TRBJ1-1, reads DSGVTQTPKHLITATGQRVTLRCSPRSGDLSVYWYQQSLDQGLQFLIQYYNGEERAKGNILERFSAQQFPDLHSELNLSSLELGDSALYFCASSPRDRDYTEAFFGQGTRLTVV.

V usage is TRBV25-1 and J usage is TRBJ2-1; a possible D gene is TRBD2 (6 bases). Germline-derived CDR1 and CDR2 are MGHDK and SYGVNS. Trimming left V 10 bases short and J 7 bases short, with 11 bases between. The CDR3 has 11 amino acids. CDR3: CAIQRGNEQFF. In DNA, the CDR3 is TGTGCCATCCAACGGGGGAATGAGCAGTTCTTC.

The CDR3 region has the DNA TGTGCCAGTCATAGGGGAAGCGGGGGTTCCTACAATGAGCAGTTCTTC. This sequence encodes CASHRGSGGSYNEQFF. This chain joins TRBV19 and TRBJ2-1; 8 bases are shared with TRBD2. CDR1 and CDR2 (germline): LNHDA, SQIVND (reference sequence). With 8 bases clipped from V and 1 base from J, the junction kept 10 bases outside the gene matches. The CDR3 contains 16 residues.

This clonotype was seen once. The rearrangement joins TRBV6-1 to TRBJ2-1, with D possibly being TRBD1 or TRBD2 (6 bases each). Between the trimmed V and J ends, which lost 5 bases and 0 bases, there was a span of 14 bases. Germline assignment: CDR1 MNHNS and CDR2 SASEGT. The CDR3 length is 16 residues. The CDR3 protein is CASSPIRGPSYNEQFF. The CDR3 DNA reads as TGTGCCAGCAGTCCAATACGGGGGCCCTCCTACAATGAGCAGTTCTTC.

The V gene is TRBV9, the J gene TRBJ2-1, with D possibly TRBD1 on 5 matching bases. Trimming removed 0 bases at V and 9 bases at J, with 7 bases between. CDR3 length equals 12 residues. Germline V lookup: CDR1 SGDLS, CDR2 YYNGEE. The CDR3: CASSVGTGEQFF. Here the CDR3 DNA reads TGTGCCAGCAGCGTAGGCACAGGTGAGCAGTTCTTC.

The chain's CDR3 is CASSRPLGETQYF. The CDR3 DNA is TGTGCCAGCAGCCGCCCGTTAGGGGAGACCCAGTACTTC. V usage is TRBV7-9 and J usage is TRBJ2-5, with D hard to call. The CDR3 length is 13 residues. V was pared by 5 bases and J by 5 bases, with 12 bases between. Germline V gene lookup returns CDR1 SEHNR and CDR2 FQNEAQ (reference sequence).

V is TRBV9 and J is TRBJ2-1, with TRBD2 as a possible D gene (5 bases). The CDR3 has 14 residues. The germline V and J ends were trimmed by 3 bases and 0 bases, with 7 bases remaining between them. The germline V gene encodes CDR1 SGDLS and CDR2 YYNGEE. CDR3 coding DNA: TGTGCCAGCAGCGGAGGGAGCTCCTACAATGAGCAGTTCTTC. Translated, it gives CASSGGSSYNEQFF. Full variable domain (outside the CDR3, taken from reference TRBV9 and TRBJ2-1): DSGVTQTPKHLITATGQRVTLRCSPRSGDLSVYWYQQSLDQGLQFLIQYYNGEERAKGNILERFSAQQFPDLHSELNLSSLELGDSALYFCASSGGSSYNEQFFGPGTRLTVL.

The chain carries TRBV18 and TRBJ2-1; 9 nucleotides align to TRBD1. CDR1 and CDR2 from the germline V gene are KGHSH and LQKENI. The V segment lost 6 bases and the J segment 6 bases; nucleotides outside the gene matches: 12. The CDR3 consists of 16 residues. CDR3: CASSSKGTGWANEQFF. The DNA for the CDR3 is TGTGCCAGCTCCTCAAAGGGGACAGGGTGGGCCAATGAGCAGTTCTTC.

The chain has TRBV5-6 and TRBJ2-3; TRBD2 matches at 9 bases. The germline V gene has CDR1 SGHDT and CDR2 YYEEEE. This CDR3 has 16 residues. J was trimmed by 2 bases and V by 3 bases; bases with no gene match: 7. The CDR3 loop is CASSSRRLAATDTQYF. The CDR3 DNA reads as TGTGCCAGCAGCTCACGAAGACTAGCGGCCACAGATACGCAGTATTTT. The complete variable domain, with remaining parts taken from reference TRBV5-6 and TRBJ2-3, reads DAGVTQSPTHLIKTRGQQVTLRCSPKSGHDTVSWYQQALGQGPQFIFQYYEEEERQRGNFPDRFSGHQFPNYSSELNVNALLLGDSALYLCASSSRRLAATDTQYFGPGTRLTVL.

This chain links TRBV20-1 with TRBJ2-2, with 9 positions matching TRBD1. The germline V gene has CDR1 DFQATT and CDR2 SNEGSKA (reference sequence). The CDR3 length is 17 residues. J was trimmed by 3 bases and V by 0 bases; bases with no gene match: 8. CDR3: CSARDPGGQGHTGELFF. The CDR3 coding sequence is TGCAGTGCTAGAGATCCAGGGGGACAGGGACACACCGGGGAGCTGTTTTTT.

This chain uses TRBV4-1 with TRBJ2-2, with D possibly matching TRBD2 (5 bases). Trimming stripped 4 bases from V and 5 bases from J, with 11 bases between. The CDR3 has 14 residues. Germline lookup yields CDR1 MGHRA and CDR2 YSYEKL. The CDR3 coding sequence is TGCGCCAGCAGCCCAAGTCGGGGAACCGGGGAGCTGTTTTTT. Protein product: CASSPSRGTGELFF.

V is TRBV5-1 and J is TRBJ1-4; D unresolved. Trimming cost V 1 base and J 3 bases, with 10 bases left between them. CDR1 SGHRS and CDR2 YFSETQ come from the germline V gene. The CDR3 totals 15 residues. CDR3 residues: CASSLSGRSNEKLFF. In DNA, the CDR3 is TGCGCCAGCAGCTTGTCCGGACGGTCTAATGAAAAACTGTTTTTT.